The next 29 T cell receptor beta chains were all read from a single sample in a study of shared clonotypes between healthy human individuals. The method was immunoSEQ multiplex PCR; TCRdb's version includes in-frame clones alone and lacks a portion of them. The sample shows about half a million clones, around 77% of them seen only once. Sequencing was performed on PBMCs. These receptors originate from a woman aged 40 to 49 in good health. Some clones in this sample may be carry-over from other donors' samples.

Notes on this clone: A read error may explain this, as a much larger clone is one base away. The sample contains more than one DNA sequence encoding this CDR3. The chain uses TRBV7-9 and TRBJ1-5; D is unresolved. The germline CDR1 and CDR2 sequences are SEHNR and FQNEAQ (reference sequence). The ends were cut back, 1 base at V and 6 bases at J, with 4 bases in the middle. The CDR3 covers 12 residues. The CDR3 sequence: CASSLVGQPQHF. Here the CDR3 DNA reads TGTGCCAGCAGCTTAGTGGGTCAGCCCCAGCATTTT.

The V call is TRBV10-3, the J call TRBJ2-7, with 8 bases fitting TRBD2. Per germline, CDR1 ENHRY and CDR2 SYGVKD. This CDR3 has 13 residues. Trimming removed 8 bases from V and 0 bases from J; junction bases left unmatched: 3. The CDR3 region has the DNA TGTGCCATCTCTAGCGGGCTCTCCTACGAGCAGTACTTC. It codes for CAISSGLSYEQYF.

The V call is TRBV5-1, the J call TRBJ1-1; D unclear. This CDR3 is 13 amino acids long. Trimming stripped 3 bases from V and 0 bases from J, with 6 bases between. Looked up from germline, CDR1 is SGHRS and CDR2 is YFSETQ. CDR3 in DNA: TGCGCCAGCAGCTCGACACTGAACACTGAAGCTTTCTTT. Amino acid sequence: CASSSTLNTEAFF.

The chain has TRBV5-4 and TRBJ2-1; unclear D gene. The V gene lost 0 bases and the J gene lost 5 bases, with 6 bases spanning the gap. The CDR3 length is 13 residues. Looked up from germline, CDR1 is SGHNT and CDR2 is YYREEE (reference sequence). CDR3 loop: CASSLELNNEQFF. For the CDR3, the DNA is TGTGCCAGCAGCTTGGAGCTAAACAATGAGCAGTTCTTC.

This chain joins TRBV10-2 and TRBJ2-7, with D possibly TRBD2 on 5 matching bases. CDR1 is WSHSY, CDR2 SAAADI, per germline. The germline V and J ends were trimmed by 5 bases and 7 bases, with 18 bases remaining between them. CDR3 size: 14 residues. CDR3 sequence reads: CASSTGSSEREQYF. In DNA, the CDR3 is TGCGCCAGCAGTACCGGGTCCTCCGAGCGGGAGCAGTACTTC.

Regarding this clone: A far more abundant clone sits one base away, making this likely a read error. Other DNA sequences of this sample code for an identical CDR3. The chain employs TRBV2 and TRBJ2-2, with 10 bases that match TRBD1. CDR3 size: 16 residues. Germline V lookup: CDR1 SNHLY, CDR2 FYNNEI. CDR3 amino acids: CASSGTGVGLTGELFF. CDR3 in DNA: TGTGCAAGCTCCGGGACAGGGGTCGGTCTCACCGGGGAGCTGTTTTTT.

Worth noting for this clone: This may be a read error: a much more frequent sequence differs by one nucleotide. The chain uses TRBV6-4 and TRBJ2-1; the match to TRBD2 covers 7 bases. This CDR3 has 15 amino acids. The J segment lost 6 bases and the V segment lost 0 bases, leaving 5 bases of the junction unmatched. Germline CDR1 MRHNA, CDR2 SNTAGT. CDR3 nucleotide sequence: TGTGCCAGCAGTGACTCCGGCGGGGGTTCCAATGAGCAGTTCTTC. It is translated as CASSDSGGGSNEQFF.

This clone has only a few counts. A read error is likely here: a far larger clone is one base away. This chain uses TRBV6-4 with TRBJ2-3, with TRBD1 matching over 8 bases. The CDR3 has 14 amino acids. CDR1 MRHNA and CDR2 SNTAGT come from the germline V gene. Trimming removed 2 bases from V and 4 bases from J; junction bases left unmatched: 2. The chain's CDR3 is CASSDPTGADTQYF. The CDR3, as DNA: TGTGCCAGCAGTGACCCGACAGGGGCAGATACGCAGTATTTT.

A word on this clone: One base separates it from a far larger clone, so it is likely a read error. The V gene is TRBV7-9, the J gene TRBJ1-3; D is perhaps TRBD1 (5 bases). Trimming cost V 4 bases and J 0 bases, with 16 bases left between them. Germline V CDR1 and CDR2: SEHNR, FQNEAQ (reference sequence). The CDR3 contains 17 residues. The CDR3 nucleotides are TGTGCCAGCAGCTCACGTATCGGGACCAGCTCTGGAAACACCATATATTTT. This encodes CASSSRIGTSSGNTIYF.

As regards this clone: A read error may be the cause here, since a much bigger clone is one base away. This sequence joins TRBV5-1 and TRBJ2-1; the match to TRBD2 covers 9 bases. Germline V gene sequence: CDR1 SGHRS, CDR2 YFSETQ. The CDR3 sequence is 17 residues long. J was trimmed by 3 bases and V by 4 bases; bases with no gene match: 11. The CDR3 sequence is CASSVGNGLAHYNEQFF. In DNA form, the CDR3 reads TGCGCCAGCAGCGTCGGCAACGGACTAGCGCACTACAATGAGCAGTTCTTC.

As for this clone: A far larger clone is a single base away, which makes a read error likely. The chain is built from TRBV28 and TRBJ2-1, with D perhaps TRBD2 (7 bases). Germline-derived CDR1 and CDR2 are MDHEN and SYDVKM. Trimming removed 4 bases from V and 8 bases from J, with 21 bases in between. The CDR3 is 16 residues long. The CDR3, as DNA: TGTGCCAGCAGTTCCCTCGGGGAGGGGGAGTACGATGAGCAGTTCTTC. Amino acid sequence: CASSSLGEGEYDEQFF. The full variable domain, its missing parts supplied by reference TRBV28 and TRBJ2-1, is DVKVTQSSRYLVKRTGEKVFLECVQDMDHENMFWYRQDPGLGLRLIYFSYDVKMKEKGDIPEGYSVSREKKERFSLILESASTNQTSMYLCASSSLGEGEYDEQFFGPGTRLTVL.

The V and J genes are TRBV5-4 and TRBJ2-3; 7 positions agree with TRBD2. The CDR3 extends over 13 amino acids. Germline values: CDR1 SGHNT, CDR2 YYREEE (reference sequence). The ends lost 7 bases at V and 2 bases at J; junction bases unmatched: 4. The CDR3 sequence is CASSRDYTDTQYF. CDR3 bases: TGTGCCAGCTCCCGGGACTACACAGATACGCAGTATTTT. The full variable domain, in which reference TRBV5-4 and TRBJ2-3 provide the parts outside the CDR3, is ETGVTQSPTHLIKTRGQQVTLRCSSQSGHNTVSWYQQALGQGPQFIFQYYREEENGRGNFPPRFSGLQFPNYSSELNVNALELDDSALYLCASSRDYTDTQYFGPGTRLTVL.

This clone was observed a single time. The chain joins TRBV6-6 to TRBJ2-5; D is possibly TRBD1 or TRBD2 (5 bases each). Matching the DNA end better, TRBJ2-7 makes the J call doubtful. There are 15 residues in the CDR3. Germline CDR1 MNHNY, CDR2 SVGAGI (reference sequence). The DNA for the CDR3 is TGTGCCAGCAGTTACTCGATAGCGCAGGGCTACGAGCAGTACTTC. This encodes CASSYSIAQGYEQYF.

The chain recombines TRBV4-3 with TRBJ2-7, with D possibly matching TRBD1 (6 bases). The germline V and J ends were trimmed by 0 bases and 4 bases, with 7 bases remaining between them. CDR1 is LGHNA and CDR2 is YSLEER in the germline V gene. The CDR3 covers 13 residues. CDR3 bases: TGCGCCAGCAGCCAAGAAGGGGGTTACGAGCAGTACTTC. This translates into CASSQEGGYEQYF.

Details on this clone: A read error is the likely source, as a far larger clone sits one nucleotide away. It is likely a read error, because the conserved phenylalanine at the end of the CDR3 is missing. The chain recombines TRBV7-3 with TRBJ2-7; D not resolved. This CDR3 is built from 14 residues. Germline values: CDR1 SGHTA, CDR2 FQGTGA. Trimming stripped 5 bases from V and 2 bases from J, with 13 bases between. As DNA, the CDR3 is TGTGCCAGCAGCCAAGGAAGCACCCCCTACGAGCAGTACCTC. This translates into CASSQGSTPYEQYL.

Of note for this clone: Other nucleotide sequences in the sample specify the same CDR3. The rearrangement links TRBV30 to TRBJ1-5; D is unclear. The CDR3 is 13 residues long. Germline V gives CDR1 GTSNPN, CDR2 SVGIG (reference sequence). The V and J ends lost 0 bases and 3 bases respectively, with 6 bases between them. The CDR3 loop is CAWSVGANQPQHF. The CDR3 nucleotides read TGTGCCTGGAGTGTAGGTGCCAATCAGCCCCAGCATTTT.

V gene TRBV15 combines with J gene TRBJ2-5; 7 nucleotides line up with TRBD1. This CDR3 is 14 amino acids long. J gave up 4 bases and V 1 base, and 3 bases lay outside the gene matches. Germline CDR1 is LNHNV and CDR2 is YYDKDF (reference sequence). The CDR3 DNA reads TGTGCCACCAGCAGAGGTCCAGGGGGAGAGACCCAGTACTTC. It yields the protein CATSRGPGGETQYF.

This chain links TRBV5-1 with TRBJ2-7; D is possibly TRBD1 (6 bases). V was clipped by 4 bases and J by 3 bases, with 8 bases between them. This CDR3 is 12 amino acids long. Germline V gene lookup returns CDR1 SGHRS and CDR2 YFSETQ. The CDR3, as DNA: TGCGCCAGCAGCGGACAGAACTACGAGCAGTACTTC. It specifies CASSGQNYEQYF.

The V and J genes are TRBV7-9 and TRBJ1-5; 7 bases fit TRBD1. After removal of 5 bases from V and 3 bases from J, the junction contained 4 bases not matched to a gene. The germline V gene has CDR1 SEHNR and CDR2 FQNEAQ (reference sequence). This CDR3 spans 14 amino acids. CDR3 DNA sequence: TGTGCCAGCAGCGAGACAGGGTACAATCAGCCCCAGCATTTT. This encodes CASSETGYNQPQHF.

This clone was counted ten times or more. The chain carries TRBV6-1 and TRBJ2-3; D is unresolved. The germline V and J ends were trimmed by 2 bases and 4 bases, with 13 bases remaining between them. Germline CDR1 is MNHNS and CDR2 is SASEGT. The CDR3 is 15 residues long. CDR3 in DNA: TGTGCCAGCAGTGAATATGGAGCCGCCGCAGATACGCAGTATTTT. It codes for CASSEYGAAADTQYF.

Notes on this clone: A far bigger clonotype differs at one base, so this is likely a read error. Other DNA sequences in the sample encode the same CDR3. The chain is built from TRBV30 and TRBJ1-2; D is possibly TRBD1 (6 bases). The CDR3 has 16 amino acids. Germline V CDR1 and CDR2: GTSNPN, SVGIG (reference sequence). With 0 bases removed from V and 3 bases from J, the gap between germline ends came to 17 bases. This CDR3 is CAWSVNPQGTHYGYTF. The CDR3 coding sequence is TGTGCCTGGAGTGTCAACCCGCAGGGGACTCACTATGGCTACACCTTC.

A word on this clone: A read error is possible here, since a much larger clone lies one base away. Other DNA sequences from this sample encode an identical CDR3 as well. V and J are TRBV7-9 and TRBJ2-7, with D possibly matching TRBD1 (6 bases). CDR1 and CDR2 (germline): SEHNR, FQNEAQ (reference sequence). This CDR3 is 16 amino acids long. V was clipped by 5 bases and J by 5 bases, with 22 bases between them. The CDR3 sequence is CASSIGGGGGEDEQYF. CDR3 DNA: TGTGCCAGCAGCATAGGTGGGGGCGGTGGTGAGGACGAGCAGTACTTC.

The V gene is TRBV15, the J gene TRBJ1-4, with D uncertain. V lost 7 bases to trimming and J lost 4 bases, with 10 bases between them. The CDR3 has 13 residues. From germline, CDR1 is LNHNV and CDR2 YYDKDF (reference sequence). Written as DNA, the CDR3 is TGTGCCACCAACCCGGGAGTTAATGAAAAACTGTTTTTT. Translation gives CATNPGVNEKLFF.

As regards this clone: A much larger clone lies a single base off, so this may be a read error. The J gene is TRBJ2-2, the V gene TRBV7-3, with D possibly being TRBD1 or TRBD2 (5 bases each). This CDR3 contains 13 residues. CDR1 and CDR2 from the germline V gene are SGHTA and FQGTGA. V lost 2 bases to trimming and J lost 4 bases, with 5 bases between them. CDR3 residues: CASSLGGTGELFF. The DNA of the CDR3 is TGTGCCAGCAGCTTAGGGGGCACCGGGGAGCTGTTTTTT. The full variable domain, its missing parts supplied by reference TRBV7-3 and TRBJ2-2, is GAGVSQTPSNKVTEKGKYVELRCDPISGHTALYWYRQSLGQGPEFLIYFQGTGAADDSGLPNDRFFAVRPEGSVSTLKIQRTERGDSAVYLCASSLGGTGELFFGEGSRLTVL.

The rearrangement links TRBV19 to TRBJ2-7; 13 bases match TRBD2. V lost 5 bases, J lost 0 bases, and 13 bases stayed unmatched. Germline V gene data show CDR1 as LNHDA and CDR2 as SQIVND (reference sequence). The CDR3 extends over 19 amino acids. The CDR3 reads CASSPRLAGGLGSSYEQYF. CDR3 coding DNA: TGTGCCAGTAGTCCAAGACTAGCGGGAGGCCTCGGAAGCTCCTACGAGCAGTACTTC.

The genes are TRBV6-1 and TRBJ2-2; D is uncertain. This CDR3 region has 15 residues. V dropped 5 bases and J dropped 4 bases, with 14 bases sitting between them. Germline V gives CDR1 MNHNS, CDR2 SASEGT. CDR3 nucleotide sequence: TGTGCCAGCAGTTCCCGATCCTCCATCACCGGGGAGCTGTTTTTT. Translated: CASSSRSSITGELFF.

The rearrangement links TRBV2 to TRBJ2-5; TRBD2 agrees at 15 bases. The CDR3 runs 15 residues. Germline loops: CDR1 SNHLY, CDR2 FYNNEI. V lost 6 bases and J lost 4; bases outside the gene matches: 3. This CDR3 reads CASRTGLAGGETQYF. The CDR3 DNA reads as TGTGCCAGCAGGACGGGACTAGCGGGAGGAGAGACCCAGTACTTC.

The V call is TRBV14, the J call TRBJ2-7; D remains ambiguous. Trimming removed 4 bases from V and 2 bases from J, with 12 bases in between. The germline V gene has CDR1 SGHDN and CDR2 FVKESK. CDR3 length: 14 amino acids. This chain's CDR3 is CASSPNLKAYEQYF. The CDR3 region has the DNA TGTGCCAGCAGCCCTAACCTAAAGGCCTACGAGCAGTACTTC.

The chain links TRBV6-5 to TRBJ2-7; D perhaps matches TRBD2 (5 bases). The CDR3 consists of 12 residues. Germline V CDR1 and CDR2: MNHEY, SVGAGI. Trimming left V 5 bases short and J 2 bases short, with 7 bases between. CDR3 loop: CASSTGTYEQYF. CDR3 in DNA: TGTGCCAGCAGTACCGGGACCTACGAGCAGTACTTC.